Here is one TCR beta chain with its context. Repertoires were generated with immunoSEQ multiplex PCR, while TCRdb's copy carries only in-frame clones and drops some. The sample includes 450,000 to 500,000 clones, roughly 80% of them seen just once. The sample is drawn from a study of shared clonotypes between healthy human individuals. CDR3 length equals 14 residues. V lost 0 bases and J lost 1, with 5 bases in between. Germline CDR1 SGHDN, CDR2 FVKESK. The origin of this receptor is a woman aged 40 to 50 in good health. Some clones in this sample may be carry-over from other donors' samples. The rearrangement joins TRBV14 to TRBJ2-3; D not certain. What was sequenced was PBMCs. The CDR3 sequence is CASSQDWGTDTQYF. The CDR3 region has the DNA TGTGCCAGCAGCCAAGATTGGGGCACAGATACGCAGTATTTT. The full variable domain, with the rest looked up from reference TRBV14 and TRBJ2-3, is EAGVTQFPSHSVIEKGQTVTLRCDPISGHDNLYWYRRVMGKEIKFLLHFVKESKQDESGMPNNRFLAERTGGTYSTLKVQPAELEDSGVYFCASSQDWGTDTQYFGPGTRLTVL.